A single sample is the source of the 14 T cell receptor beta chains below, sequenced in a study of blood T cells in healthy people across ages. Next came a second PCR, run for roughly 6 to 11 cycles, which used a sample-barcoded 5' primer along with a J-beta primer mix. MiXCR, run by TCRdb on the 5' RACE reads, gives a single entry per CDR3 protein. The table includes about 1.5 million distinct CDR3 sequences, around 42% detected once. Sequences were obtained from blood. The receptor set was obtained from a woman younger than 30 in good health.

This clonotype was observed a handful of times. The chain links TRBV3-1 to TRBJ2-5; D possibly corresponds to TRBD2 (6 bases). The V end was cut by 6 bases, the J end by 1 base, with 15 bases between. The CDR3 runs to 15 residues. Germline CDR1 reads LGHDT; CDR2 reads YNNKEL (reference sequence). CDR3 sequence: CASRKLAGRQETQYF. The CDR3, as DNA: TGTGCCAGCAGGAAACTCGCGGGGCGCCAAGAGACCCAGTACTTC.

The chain combines TRBV9 with TRBJ2-4, with a tentative D call TRBD2 (5 bases). The DNA end favors TRBJ2-7, so the J call may be wrong. The CDR3 is 13 residues long. Germline lookup yields CDR1 SGDLS and CDR2 YYNGEE. The CDR3 DNA follows: TGTGCCAGCAGCCCCCACCCGGGATCCGAGCAGTACTTC. It codes for CASSPHPGSEQYF.

The table lists this clonotype with many counts. The chain joins TRBV10-3 to TRBJ2-5; D is undetermined. The V gene lost 7 bases and the J gene lost 5 bases, with 17 bases spanning the gap. CDR1 is ENHRY, CDR2 SYGVKD, per germline. The CDR3 covers 14 residues. Here the CDR3 reads CAITKQLGQETQYF. CDR3 coding DNA: TGTGCCATCACCAAACAGCTAGGTCAGGAGACCCAGTACTTC.

The CDR3 is CASSLRTSGPGVEQFF. The CDR3 DNA reads TGCGCCAGCAGCTTGCGGACTAGCGGGCCGGGAGTAGAGCAGTTCTTC. The chain combines TRBV5-1 with TRBJ2-1; 11 positions match TRBD2. V was pared by 1 base and J by 10 bases, with 10 bases of the junction left unmatched. CDR1 and CDR2 from the germline V gene are SGHRS and YFSETQ. This CDR3 region has 16 residues.

Of note for this clonotype: At one end the junction does not follow the germline gene, possibly because of a read error. The J gene is TRBJ2-1, the V gene TRBV11-2; TRBD2 matches 10 bases. There are 18 residues in the CDR3. In germline, CDR1 is SGHAT, CDR2 FQNNGV. As DNA, the CDR3 is TGTGCCAGCAGCTTAGCCGGAATAGCGGGGGGTTCCTACAATGAGCTGTTCTTC. This translates into CASSLAGIAGGSYNELFF.

The rearrangement uses TRBV28 and TRBJ1-5, with D perhaps matching TRBD1 (6 bases). The CDR3 totals 16 residues. The V gene's germline CDR1 is MDHEN and CDR2 SYDVKM. Trimming removed 4 bases from V and 1 base from J, with 14 bases in between. The CDR3 DNA follows: TGTGCCAGCAGTTCCATGGGACATTTGAGCAATCAGCCCCAGCATTTT. This sequence encodes CASSSMGHLSNQPQHF.

Only a few counts were recorded for this clonotype. The V gene is TRBV7-3, the J gene TRBJ2-1; 13 positions agree with TRBD2. Germline V lookup: CDR1 SGHTA, CDR2 FQGTGA. This CDR3 spans 16 amino acids. V lost 5 bases to trimming and J lost 8 bases; unmatched junction nucleotides: 9. CDR3 nucleotides: TGTGCCAGCAGCCTCCGACTAGCGGGGGGTAGTGATGAGCAGTTCTTC. It specifies CASSLRLAGGSDEQFF.

The chain uses TRBV20-1 and TRBJ1-6, with 10 bases matching TRBD1. The germline V gene has CDR1 DFQATT and CDR2 SNEGSKA (reference sequence). The CDR3 is 19 amino acids. J lost 0 bases, V lost 4 bases, and 12 bases had no gene match. The CDR3 here is CSATGTGVSGVSYNSPLHF. CDR3 DNA: TGCAGTGCTACCGGGACAGGGGTTTCAGGGGTCTCCTATAATTCACCCCTCCACTTT.

The sample holds a few counts of this clonotype. The rearrangement links TRBV12-3 or TRBV12-4 to TRBJ1-6; D remains unclear. This CDR3 comprises 13 residues. V was shortened by 7 bases and J by 8 bases, with 12 bases between the two germline ends. The CDR3 spells CASTVGGYSPLHF. Written as DNA, the CDR3 is TGTGCCAGCACCGTGGGCGGGTATTCACCCCTCCACTTT.

The chain uses TRBV28 and TRBJ2-5; TRBD2 aligns across 12 bases. Near its end, the DNA agrees better with TRBJ2-7, so the J call may be wrong. The CDR3 covers 14 residues. CDR1 is MDHEN, CDR2 SYDVKM, per germline. The CDR3 reads CASSPGLAGCEQYF. Here the CDR3 DNA reads TGTGCCAGCAGTCCCGGACTAGCGGGGTGCGAGCAGTACTTC.

Notes on this clonotype: A read error may account for a junction end that differs from germline. This chain joins TRBV29-1 and TRBJ2-5; a weak D match, TRBD1 (6 bases). The germline gives CDR1 SQVTM, CDR2 ANQGSEA. This CDR3 spans 16 amino acids. The CDR3 region is CCVIATNRDTGETQYF. CDR3 sequence (DNA): TGCTGCGTAATAGCGACCAACCGGGACACAGGAGAGACCCAGTACTTC.

This clonotype turned up a few times. This chain connects TRBV11-2 to TRBJ2-2; TRBD1 aligns across 7 bases. CDR3 length: 15 residues. In germline, CDR1 is SGHAT, CDR2 FQNNGV. With V trimmed by 5 bases and J by 5 bases, 8 bases remained unmatched. This CDR3 is CASSPDRVATGELFF. CDR3 nucleotides: TGTGCCAGCAGCCCCGACAGGGTAGCTACCGGGGAGCTGTTTTTT.

The CDR3 loop is CASSTPQGEYYGYTF. The DNA for the CDR3 is TGTGCCAGCAGTACCCCACAGGGGGAATATTATGGCTACACCTTC. The rearrangement uses TRBV6-5 and TRBJ1-2, with 8 positions matching TRBD1. Germline CDR1 MNHEY, CDR2 SVGAGI. CDR3 length: 15 residues. The ends lost 5 bases at V and 5 bases at J; junction bases unmatched: 10.

V and J are TRBV7-9 and TRBJ2-5, with TRBD1 as a possible D gene (6 bases). The germline V gene encodes CDR1 SEHNR and CDR2 FQNEAQ (reference sequence). V dropped 5 bases and J dropped 11 bases, with 18 bases sitting between them. The CDR3 sequence is 13 residues long. The CDR3 DNA reads TGTGCCAGCAGCGGGACACCTAGCTTCTCGCAGTACTTC. This sequence encodes CASSGTPSFSQYF.